This TCR beta chain was sequenced during a study of response to subunit inactivated influenza vaccine. Study-wide results and limits: After each seasonal influenza vaccination, few new T cells are recruited, the authors suggested.

To note about this clonotype: The antigen is unknown.

MiXCR, run by TCRdb on the RT-PCR reads, gives a single entry per CDR3 protein. This table has about 570,000 distinct CDR3 sequences, around 10% appearing once. This CDR3 comprises 14 residues. The ends lost 3 bases at V and 4 bases at J; junction bases unmatched: 1. Germline V CDR1 and CDR2: MRHNA, SNTAGT. These records were also assigned to another study, of T cells expressing NK-cell markers. That paper notes: UMIs accompanied the 5'RACE template switching by which TCR beta cDNA was made. Out of eight donors sequenced, seven tested HCMV-seropositive and the remaining one seronegative. The CD3+CD56-NKG2C+ fraction of several donors was also led by these clonotypes. Unclear, still, was the HCMV specificity of the expanded NKG2C+ T cell clones.

The TCR was taken from a man in his fifties who received an inactivated influenza vaccine. The chain combines TRBV6-4 with TRBJ2-2; 8 bases line up with TRBD2. Sample: PBMCs from blood, taken on the day of vaccination. In DNA form, the CDR3 reads TGTGCCAGCAGTGAAGGACTAGCCACCGGGGAGCTGTTTTTT. Translation gives CASSEGLATGELFF.